The rows below give T cell receptor beta chains drawn from one sample of a study of spatial heterogeneity in lung cancer. MiXCR, run by TCRdb on the 5' RACE reads, gives a single entry per CDR3 protein. The data hold around 8,900 distinct CDR3 sequences, with 2.9% observed a single time. The specimen comprised lung tumor tissue, sampled at surgery. These receptors came from a male donor with early-stage non-small cell lung cancer. CDR3s include the opening cysteine and the closing phenylalanine or tryptophan. The D gene is left open where the match is weak. The size field is filled for only some rows; it gives once, few, many or a size class.

j_gene	d_gene	v_gene	abundance	CDR3nt	CDR3aa
TRBJ2-3	.	TRBV7-2	many	TGTGCCAGCAGCTCACAGGGTAGTTATACGCAGTATTTT	CASSSQGSYTQYF
TRBJ1-6	.	TRBV7-6	many	TGTGCCAGCAGCCTTTTAACAGGTGCTAATTCACCCCTCCACTTT	CASSLLTGANSPLHF
TRBJ2-7	.	TRBV20-1	many	TGCAGTGCTAGACCGACACCCTACGAGCAGTACTTC	CSARPTPYEQYF
TRBJ1-4	.	TRBV7-8	many	TGTGCCAGCAGCTTTTGGCAGGCCGGGACTAATGAAAAACTGTTTTTT	CASSFWQAGTNEKLFF
TRBJ2-5	TRBD2	TRBV10-3	many	TGTGCCATCAGTGAGACGGGACTAGCGCAAGAGACCCAGTACTTC	CAISETGLAQETQYF
TRBJ1-3	.	TRBV7-9	many	TGTGCCAGCGGGCCTGCGGTCTCTGGAAACACCATATATTTT	CASGPAVSGNTIYF
TRBJ2-2	TRBD1	TRBV9	many	TGTGCCAGCAGCGTAGACGGACAGGGGAACACCGGGGAGCTGTTTTTT	CASSVDGQGNTGELFF
TRBJ1-4	TRBD1	TRBV27	medium-sized	TGTGCCAGCAGTCCAGGCCCGGGACAGGGGAATGAAAAACTGTTTTTT	CASSPGPGQGNEKLFF
TRBJ2-5	TRBD2	TRBV24-1	many	TGTGCCACCAGTGGGCTAGCGGGGGCGGAGACCCAGTACTTC	CATSGLAGAETQYF
TRBJ2-7	.	TRBV7-8	many	TGTGCCAGCAGCTTAGAAGGACAGAGCTCCTACGAGCAGTACTTC	CASSLEGQSSYEQYF
TRBJ2-7	.	TRBV9	many	TGTGCCAGCAGCGCGGGACACCAATACGAGCAGTACTTC	CASSAGHQYEQYF
TRBJ2-3	TRBD2	TRBV27	many	TGTGCCAGCAGGGCACTAGCGGGGGCCGGGACAGATACGCAGTATTTT	CASRALAGAGTDTQYF
TRBJ2-1	TRBD2	TRBV6-2/TRBV6-3	many	TGTGCCAGCAGTTACTGGCGGGGGGGCCGGGATGAGCAGTTCTTC	CASSYWRGGRDEQFF
TRBJ1-1	.	TRBV12-3/TRBV12-4	.	TGTGCCAGCAGTACCCTTTCGGCTTTCTTT	CASSTLSAFF
TRBJ2-3	TRBD1	TRBV27	many	TGTGCCAGCAGTTCCCTCTCAGGGGGAGATACGCAGTATTTT	CASSSLSGGDTQYF
TRBJ2-3	TRBD2	TRBV20-1	many	TGCAGTGCTAGAGGCCTTCTAGCGGGGGGATCAGATACGCAGTATTTT	CSARGLLAGGSDTQYF
TRBJ2-2	TRBD1	TRBV5-1	few	TGCGCCAGCAGCTTGGCCTGGACAGGGGGAAGGACCGGGGAGCTGTTTTTT	CASSLAWTGGRTGELFF
TRBJ2-5	.	TRBV6-2/TRBV6-3	many	TGTGCCAGCAGTTACTCCTGGACACGATCCGAGACCCAGTACTTC	CASSYSWTRSETQYF
TRBJ2-7	TRBD2	TRBV4-3	medium-sized	TGCGCCAGCAGCCAAGAGGCGGGACTAGCGTCTGAGCAGTACTTC	CASSQEAGLASEQYF
TRBJ1-6	.	TRBV7-3	many	TGTGCCAGCAGTGGACAGACAGTAACACCCCTCCACTTT	CASSGQTVTPLHF
TRBJ1-5	.	TRBV18	many	TGTGCCAGCTCACCAGGAGGGAGTCAGCCCCAGCATTTT	CASSPGGSQPQHF
TRBJ2-7	.	TRBV20-1	medium-sized	TGCAGTGCTAGAGTCGGGACTGACTACGAGCAGTACTTC	CSARVGTDYEQYF
TRBJ1-2	.	TRBV30	many	TGTGCCTGGGCCCCACAAGTCGGGTATGGCTACACCTTC	CAWAPQVGYGYTF
TRBJ2-3	TRBD2	TRBV20-1	many	TGCAGTGCTGCTCCGCTGGAGGGAGGGCTGGGCACAGATACGCAGTATTTT	CSAAPLEGGLGTDTQYF
TRBJ2-7	.	TRBV12-3/TRBV12-4	many	TGTGCCAGCAGTTACTACGACACCAACGAGCAGTACTTC	CASSYYDTNEQYF
TRBJ2-1	.	TRBV7-3	many	TGTGCCAGCAGCTTAACGCCAGGGGAGTATCATGAGCAGTTCTTC	CASSLTPGEYHEQFF
TRBJ2-7	.	TRBV20-1	medium-sized	TGCAGTGCAATGGGACTCCTGAGCTCCTACGAGCAGTACTTC	CSAMGLLSSYEQYF
TRBJ1-1	.	TRBV30	many	TGTGCCTGGGGTCCCTCGGCGGATAACACTGAAGCTTTCTTT	CAWGPSADNTEAFF
TRBJ2-7	.	TRBV18	many	TGTGCCAGCTCACCCCCGGGCCTCTCCTACGAGCAGTACTTC	CASSPPGLSYEQYF
TRBJ1-5	.	TRBV14	.	TGTGCCAGCAGCCCCGACAGAAATCAGCCCCAGCATTTT	CASSPDRNQPQHF
TRBJ2-7	TRBD1	TRBV6-5	many	TGTGCCAGCAGTTACTCGGACAGGGGGTCCTACGAGCAGTACTTC	CASSYSDRGSYEQYF
TRBJ2-2	.	TRBV12-3/TRBV12-4	medium-sized	TGTGCCAGCAGTGCTAGAGGTCCCGGGGAGCTGTTTTTT	CASSARGPGELFF
TRBJ1-6	.	TRBV7-2	many	TGTGCCAGCAGCCCCGTAGGGGACCCGGGTTCACCCCTCCACTTT	CASSPVGDPGSPLHF
TRBJ2-3	TRBD1	TRBV28	many	TGTGCCAGCAGTTCCGTGACAGGGGGAACAGATACGCAGTATTTT	CASSSVTGGTDTQYF
TRBJ1-5	.	TRBV20-1	medium-sized	TGCAGTGCTTTGAGACAGATTAGCAATCAGCCCCAGCATTTT	CSALRQISNQPQHF
TRBJ1-5	.	TRBV7-2	.	TGTGCCAGCAGCTTCCAGGTTAATCAGCCCCAGCATTTT	CASSFQVNQPQHF
TRBJ2-3	TRBD1	TRBV5-1	many	TGCGCCAGCAGCCCCAGACAGGGAACAGATACGCAGTATTTT	CASSPRQGTDTQYF